This entry lists 25 T cell receptor beta chains sequenced from one sample in a study of shared clonotypes between healthy human individuals. Data came from immunoSEQ multiplex PCR; TCRdb stores just in-frame clones and leaves some out. The data show under 2,500,000 clones, with under 97% seen just once and around 0.13% held by the top ten. Sequenced input: naive CD4+ T cells sorted from blood. Subset given: CD45RA+ positively selected. These receptors originate from a man aged 18 to 30 in good health.

The chain combines TRBV4-1 with TRBJ2-5, with TRBD1 matching 7 bases. V was clipped by 4 bases and J by 2 bases; unmatched bases: 4. This CDR3 is 14 amino acids long. Germline V gene data show CDR1 as MGHRA and CDR2 as YSYEKL. CDR3 coding DNA: TGCGCCAGCAGCCGAGGGACAGCGCAAGAGACCCAGTACTTC. This codes for CASSRGTAQETQYF.

The rearrangement uses TRBV30 and TRBJ1-6; TRBD1 agrees at 11 bases. CDR1 GTSNPN and CDR2 SVGIG come from the germline V gene (reference sequence). The CDR3 is made up of 15 amino acids. With 2 bases clipped from V and 6 bases from J, the junction kept 3 bases outside the gene matches. CDR3 loop: CAWSRDRGINSPLHF. The CDR3, as DNA: TGTGCCTGGAGTAGGGACAGGGGGATTAATTCACCCCTCCACTTT.

The gene calls are TRBV18 and TRBJ2-4, with TRBD1 matching 8 bases. Looked up from germline, CDR1 is KGHSH and CDR2 is LQKENI. Trimming cost V 6 bases and J 9 bases; bases outside gene matches: 7. CDR3 length: 13 amino acids. CDR3 DNA sequence: TGTGCCAGCTCTCGCGGACAGGGAGGCATTCAGTACTTC. It codes for CASSRGQGGIQYF.

V usage is TRBV6-5 and J usage is TRBJ2-7; TRBD1 agrees at 8 bases. The V gene's germline CDR1 is MNHEY and CDR2 SVGAGI. The CDR3 length is 15 residues. Germline trimming cut 6 bases from V and 1 base from J; bases unmatched to any gene: 8. The CDR3 is CASRPGTGASYEQYF. The CDR3 nucleotides read TGTGCCAGCAGACCGGGGACAGGAGCATCCTACGAGCAGTACTTC.

The CDR3 sequence is CAISEDGRTGGTEAFF. CDR3 coding DNA: TGTGCCATCAGTGAGGACGGACGTACCGGGGGCACTGAAGCTTTCTTT. This chain links TRBV10-3 with TRBJ1-1, with D possibly matching TRBD1 (5 bases). Germline values: CDR1 ENHRY, CDR2 SYGVKD. This CDR3 region has 16 residues. V was trimmed by 2 bases and J by 4 bases, leaving 17 bases between them.

Of note for this clone: Other DNA sequences from this sample encode an identical CDR3 as well. V is TRBV5-1 and J is TRBJ2-5, with D possibly called TRBD1 or TRBD2 (5 bases each). V lost 0 bases, J lost 5 bases, and 11 bases lay in between. Germline V gene lookup returns CDR1 SGHRS and CDR2 YFSETQ. The CDR3 totals 14 residues. CDR3 loop: CASSLDGTGETQYF. The CDR3 DNA reads TGCGCCAGCAGCTTGGACGGGACCGGGGAGACCCAGTACTTC.

The CDR3 coding sequence is TGTGCCAGCAGATCTAGCGGGAGGGCCGGGGACATTCAGTACTTC. Its translation is CASRSSGRAGDIQYF. The J gene is TRBJ2-4, the V gene TRBV27, with 12 bases that match TRBD2. This CDR3 has 15 amino acids. Trimming took 6 bases from V and 8 from J; bases not matched to a gene: 8. CDR1 MNHEY and CDR2 SMNVEV come from the germline V gene (reference sequence).

The V and J genes are TRBV5-1 and TRBJ2-3, with 8 bases identical to TRBD1. The CDR3 spans 16 residues. Germline CDR1 SGHRS, CDR2 YFSETQ. Trimming removed 4 bases from V and 1 base from J; junction bases left unmatched: 8. As DNA, the CDR3 is TGCGCCAGCAGCGTGACCCCGGACAGGGGCACAGATACGCAGTATTTT. This codes for CASSVTPDRGTDTQYF.

Of note for this clone: Other DNA sequences in the same sample also yield this CDR3. The V call is TRBV10-3, the J call TRBJ2-7, with 8 bases that match TRBD2. This CDR3 region has 13 residues. V gave up 5 bases and J gave up 0 bases; unmatched junction bases: 0. From germline, CDR1 is ENHRY and CDR2 SYGVKD. The CDR3 DNA reads as TGTGCCATCAGTAGCGGGAGCTCCTACGAGCAGTACTTC. Translating it yields CAISSGSSYEQYF.

The rearrangement links TRBV19 to TRBJ1-1, with TRBD1 as a possible D gene (5 bases). The CDR3 length is 18 residues. CDR1 LNHDA and CDR2 SQIVND come from the germline V gene (reference sequence). Trimming cost V 3 bases and J 1 base, with 21 bases left between them. CDR3 sequence (DNA): TGTGCCAGTAGTATGGCCGTGGCGACAGTACCACCGAACACTGAAGCTTTCTTT. Its translation: CASSMAVATVPPNTEAFF.

The rearrangement links TRBV7-9 to TRBJ2-5; D unclear. Per the germline V gene, CDR1 is SEHNR and CDR2 is FQNEAQ (reference sequence). There are 14 residues in the CDR3. Trimming took off 3 bases at V and 1 base at J, with 9 bases between the two ends. This CDR3 reads CASSFRPSQETQYF. The CDR3, as DNA: TGTGCCAGCAGCTTTAGGCCTTCCCAAGAGACCCAGTACTTC.

J is TRBJ2-7 and V is TRBV5-1; D gene uncertain. The length of the CDR3 is 15 residues. Deletions cut 1 base from V and 4 bases from J, with 15 bases between. Germline-derived CDR1 and CDR2 are SGHRS and YFSETQ. The CDR3 spells CASSLRPSRVYEQYF. DNA of the CDR3: TGCGCCAGCAGCTTGAGACCGAGTCGAGTTTACGAGCAGTACTTC.

The rearrangement links TRBV7-6 to TRBJ2-7; D not certain. Germline V gives CDR1 SGHVS, CDR2 FNYEAQ. The CDR3 is 12 residues long. The V and J ends lost 5 bases and 6 bases respectively, with 11 bases between them. The CDR3 loop is CASSDALGEQYF. Here the CDR3 DNA reads TGTGCCAGCAGCGATGCGCTGGGCGAGCAGTACTTC.

The V and J genes are TRBV30 and TRBJ1-6; 8 positions match TRBD1. The V and J ends lost 3 bases and 7 bases, in that order; junction bases with no gene match: 14. Germline values: CDR1 GTSNPN, CDR2 SVGIG (reference sequence). This CDR3 region has 17 residues. The DNA for the CDR3 is TGTGCCTGGAGCCACCCATGGGGACAGGAATACAATTCACCCCTCCACTTT. As protein: CAWSHPWGQEYNSPLHF.

A word on this clone: This sample includes further DNA sequences coding for the same CDR3. The CDR3 loop is CASSPRRSSYEQYF. For the CDR3, the DNA is TGTGCCAGCAGCCCCCGGCGGTCCTCCTACGAGCAGTACTTC. The chain couples TRBV7-2 to TRBJ2-7; D is ambiguous. V dropped 5 bases and J dropped 0 bases, with 11 bases sitting between them. The germline gives CDR1 SGHTA, CDR2 FQGNSA. This CDR3 region has 14 residues.

The V gene is TRBV21-1, the J gene TRBJ1-5. TRBV21-1 has pseudogene status. The CDR3 runs to 16 residues. The CDR3 spells CASIPPREESNQPQHF. The CDR3 DNA is TGTGCCAGCATCCCCCCGAGGGAGGAAAGCAATCAGCCCCAGCATTTT.

The chain uses TRBV10-3 and TRBJ1-5; D not resolved. The CDR3 totals 14 residues. Germline V gene sequence: CDR1 ENHRY, CDR2 SYGVKD. V lost 0 bases and J 6 bases, leaving 9 bases between the germline ends. DNA of the CDR3: TGTGCCATCAGTGAGTCGACTTTGGGTCAGCCCCAGCATTTT. It is translated as CAISESTLGQPQHF.

This chain links TRBV6-1 with TRBJ1-2; D ambiguous. CDR3 length: 12 amino acids. V was cut by 3 bases and J by 6 bases, with 8 bases left in between. CDR1 MNHNS and CDR2 SASEGT come from the germline V gene. CDR3 nucleotide sequence: TGTGCCAGCAGTGATCCCAGCCATGGCTACACCTTC. As protein: CASSDPSHGYTF.

The chain joins TRBV30 to TRBJ2-3, with a tentative D call TRBD2 (6 bases). Trimming took 2 bases from V and 0 from J, leaving 15 bases between them. The CDR3 consists of 16 residues. Germline loops: CDR1 GTSNPN, CDR2 SVGIG (reference sequence). The CDR3 DNA follows: TGTGCCTGGAGTAGATGGCGGGGATCTAGCACAGATACGCAGTATTTT. Protein: CAWSRWRGSSTDTQYF.

V gene TRBV10-3 combines with J gene TRBJ1-1; TRBD1 agrees at 7 bases. Germline CDR1 reads ENHRY; CDR2 reads SYGVKD. The V and J ends lost 10 bases and 1 base, in that order; junction bases with no gene match: 6. The CDR3 runs to 13 residues. This chain's CDR3 is CATEDRRNTEAFF. CDR3 DNA sequence: TGTGCCACCGAGGACAGGCGGAACACTGAAGCTTTCTTT.

Only one count was recorded for this clone. The CDR3 is CASSPISPYEQYF. The CDR3 coding sequence is TGTGCCAGCAGCCCAATAAGCCCCTACGAGCAGTACTTC. V and J are TRBV28 and TRBJ2-7, with D unresolved. The V gene lost 6 bases and the J gene lost 2 bases, with 11 bases spanning the gap. From germline, CDR1 is MDHEN and CDR2 SYDVKM. The CDR3 extends over 13 amino acids.

The rearrangement links TRBV5-4 to TRBJ1-1, with TRBD1 as a possible D gene (6 bases). Germline V gene lookup returns CDR1 SGHNT and CDR2 YYREEE (reference sequence). CDR3 size: 15 residues. Trimming stripped 0 bases from V and 4 bases from J, with 13 bases between. CDR3 residues: CASSLGPPRGTEAFF. The CDR3 region has the DNA TGTGCCAGCAGCTTGGGGCCTCCCAGGGGCACTGAAGCTTTCTTT.

The rearrangement joins TRBV29-1 to TRBJ2-3; no clear D gene. CDR3 length: 12 amino acids. CDR1 is SQVTM and CDR2 is ANQGSEA in the germline V gene. Trimming shortened V by 8 bases and J by 2 bases, and 11 bases separated the two germline ends. CDR3 DNA: TGCAGCCAGGAAAGGCACACAGATACGCAGTATTTT. It is translated as CSQERHTDTQYF.

J is TRBJ2-7 and V is TRBV5-1; TRBD1 matches at 8 bases. Germline V gene lookup returns CDR1 SGHRS and CDR2 YFSETQ. V gave up 6 bases and J gave up 2 bases; unmatched junction bases: 10. The CDR3 is 15 residues long. CDR3 bases: TGCGCCAGCACCCCTTCGGACAGGGCTGCCTACGAGCAGTACTTC. Its protein is CASTPSDRAAYEQYF.

The rearrangement links TRBV7-2 to TRBJ1-4; D gene unclear. Germline V CDR1 and CDR2: SGHTA, FQGNSA. CDR3 length: 13 amino acids. The germline V and J ends were trimmed by 5 bases and 8 bases, with 12 bases remaining between them. For the CDR3, the DNA is TGTGCCAGCAGCCTCTCCGCGTGGGAAAAACTGTTTTTT. Its translation: CASSLSAWEKLFF.